This T cell receptor (beta chain) was sequenced for a study of shared clonotypes between healthy human individuals. Study-level points and caveats: The generation probabilities recorded for non-shared clonotypes fell below those of clonotypes shared by all four donors. At large depth, rarefaction still showed sorted-subset sequencing to be incomplete.

Per the original data handling: With immunoSEQ giving junction-only sequences and no quality scores, filtering differed. Measured with immunoSEQ multiplex PCR; TCRdb has only the in-frame clones, and not every one. The D gene and trimming were derived from the DNA, and the V and J assignments and clone size from that table. Of around 2,000,000 clones listed, over 85% were seen once; the top ten hold roughly 1%. Comment on this clone: Its antigen is as yet unknown.

Germline V CDR1 and CDR2: LGHNT, FRNRAP. The CDR3 is made up of 14 amino acids. The germline V and J ends were trimmed by 2 bases and 4 bases, with 11 bases remaining between them. Positive CCR7 selection of CD45RO-negative cells yielded the naive CD8 cells, and terminally differentiated effector memory CD45RA+ cells were excluded. The sample consisted of naive CD8+ T cells sorted from blood. The V call is TRBV12-5, the J call TRBJ1-1; tentatively, D is TRBD1 (6 bases). This sequence originates from a young man in good health. DNA for the CDR3: TGTGCTAGTGGTTTGCAGGGGTTAGGCACTGAAGCTTTCTTT. Its protein product is CASGLQGLGTEAFF.